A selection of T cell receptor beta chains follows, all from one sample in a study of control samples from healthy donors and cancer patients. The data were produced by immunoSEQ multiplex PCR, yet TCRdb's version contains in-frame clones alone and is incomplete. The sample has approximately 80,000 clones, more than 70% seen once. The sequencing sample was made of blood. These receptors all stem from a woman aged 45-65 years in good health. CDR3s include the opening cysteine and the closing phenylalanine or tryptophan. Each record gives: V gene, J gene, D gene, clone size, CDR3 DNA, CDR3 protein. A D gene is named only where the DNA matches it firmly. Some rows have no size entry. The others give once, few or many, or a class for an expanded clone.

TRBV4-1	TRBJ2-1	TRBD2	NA	TGCGCCAGCAGCCTGCTAGCGGGGGAGGGCAATGAGCAGTTCTTC	CASSLLAGEGNEQFF
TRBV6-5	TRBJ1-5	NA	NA	TGTGCCAGCAGAGGGAATAGCAATCAGCCCCAGCATTTT	CASRGNSNQPQHF
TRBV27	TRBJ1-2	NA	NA	TGTGCCAGCAGTTCTCTAGGACGGCACTATGGCTACACCTTC	CASSSLGRHYGYTF
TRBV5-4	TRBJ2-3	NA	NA	TGTGCCAGCAGCCAAAAGGTAGACGTCACAGATACGCAGTATTTT	CASSQKVDVTDTQYF
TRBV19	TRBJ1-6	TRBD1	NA	TGTGCCAGTAGTGCTGTCCAGGGGGCAGCGGTTTCACCCCTCCACTTT	CASSAVQGAAVSPLHF
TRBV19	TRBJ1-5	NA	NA	TGTGCCAGTAGTATTCGTGGCGGGAATCAGCCCCAGCATTTT	CASSIRGGNQPQHF
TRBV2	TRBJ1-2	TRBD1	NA	TGTGCCAGCAGTGGGTCGGACAGGGGCATATATGGCTACACCTTC	CASSGSDRGIYGYTF
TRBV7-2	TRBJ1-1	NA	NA	TGTGCCAGCAGCTTAGGGGTGCACACTGAAGCTTTCTTT	CASSLGVHTEAFF
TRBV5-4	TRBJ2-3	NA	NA	TGTGCCAGCAGCCGGGCGGCTTTCGATGATACGCAGTATTTT	CASSRAAFDDTQYF
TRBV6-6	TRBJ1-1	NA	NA	TGTGCCAGCAGTTACCAAGTGCGGGGGACTGAAGCTTTCTTT	CASSYQVRGTEAFF
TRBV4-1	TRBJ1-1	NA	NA	TGCGCCAGCAGCCAAGCGTACGCGAACACTGAAGCTTTCTTT	CASSQAYANTEAFF
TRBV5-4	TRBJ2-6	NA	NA	TGTGCCAGCAGCCAGGAATCTGGGGCCAACGTCCTGACTTTC	CASSQESGANVLTF
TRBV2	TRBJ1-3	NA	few	TGTGCCAGCAGTGAAATGGGGCAGGCTGGAAACACCATATATTTT	CASSEMGQAGNTIYF
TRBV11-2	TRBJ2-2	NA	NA	TGTGCCAGCAGCTTATCTGGTAGAGTAAACACCGGGGAGCTGTTTTTT	CASSLSGRVNTGELFF
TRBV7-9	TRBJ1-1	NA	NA	TGTGCCAGCAGCTTACAGGCGATGAACACTGAAGCTTTCTTT	CASSLQAMNTEAFF
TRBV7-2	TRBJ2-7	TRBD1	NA	TGTGCCAGCAGCCTACAGGGGGTTTACGAGCAGTACTTC	CASSLQGVYEQYF
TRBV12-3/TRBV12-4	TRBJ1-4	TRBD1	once	TGTGCCAGCAGCCGGGGGACAGGAGAAAAACTGTTTTTT	CASSRGTGEKLFF
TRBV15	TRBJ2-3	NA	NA	TGTGCCACCAGCACCGGGGACCAAGGGAACACAGATACGCAGTATTTT	CATSTGDQGNTDTQYF
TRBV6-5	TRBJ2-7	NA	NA	TGTGCCAGCACGTTTAAGGGGCTACCCACCTACGAGCAGTACTTC	CASTFKGLPTYEQYF
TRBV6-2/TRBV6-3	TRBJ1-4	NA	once	TGTGCCAGCAGCCCCGCCGATGAAAAACTGTTTTTT	CASSPADEKLFF
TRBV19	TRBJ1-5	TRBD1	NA	TGTGCCAGTATTGGGACAGGGGAACGTCAGCCCCAGCATTTT	CASIGTGERQPQHF
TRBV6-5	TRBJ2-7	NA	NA	TGTGCCAGCAGTTATAAGGACGAGCAGTACTTC	CASSYKDEQYF
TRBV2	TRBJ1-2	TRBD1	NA	TGTGCCAGCACAGAGGGGGCGGAGGGCTACACCTTC	CASTEGAEGYTF
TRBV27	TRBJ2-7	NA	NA	TGTGCCAGCAGTCCCCACAGGGTCAGCGAGCAGTACTTC	CASSPHRVSEQYF
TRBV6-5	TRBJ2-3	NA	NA	TGTGCCAGCAGAGGAGCTAGCACAGATACGCAGTATTTT	CASRGASTDTQYF
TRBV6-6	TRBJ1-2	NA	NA	TGTGCCAGCAGTTACACGGGCTATGGCTACACCTTC	CASSYTGYGYTF
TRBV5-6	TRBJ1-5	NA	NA	TGTGCCAGCAGCCGCGTCGGCCAGCCCCAGCATTTT	CASSRVGQPQHF
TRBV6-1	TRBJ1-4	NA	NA	TGTGCCAGCAGTGAAGTTGATGAGGGTGGCCTGTTTTTT	CASSEVDEGGLFF
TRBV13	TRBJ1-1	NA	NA	TGTGCCAGCAGCGGTAGGGAGTGGAACACTGAAGCTTTCTTT	CASSGREWNTEAFF
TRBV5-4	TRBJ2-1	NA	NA	TGTGCCAGCAGCTTGGACAAAGTGGAGCAGTTCTTC	CASSLDKVEQFF
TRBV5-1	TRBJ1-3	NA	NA	TGCGCCAGCAGCTTGGGTACAACCTCTGGAAACACCATATATTTT	CASSLGTTSGNTIYF
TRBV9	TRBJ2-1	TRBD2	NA	TGTGCCAGCAGCGTAGAGGCTGCGGGGGGCTTCAATGAGCAGTTCTTC	CASSVEAAGGFNEQFF
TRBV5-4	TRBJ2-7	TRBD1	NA	TGTGCCAGCAGCTTGGCAGGGGGCGACGAGCAGTACTTC	CASSLAGGDEQYF
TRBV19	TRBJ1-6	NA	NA	TGTGCCAGTAGACAGGAGGATAATTCACCCCTCCACTTT	CASRQEDNSPLHF
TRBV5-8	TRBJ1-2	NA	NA	TGTGCCAGCAGCTTGTTCGAAACAGGGAGCTATGGCTACACCTTC	CASSLFETGSYGYTF
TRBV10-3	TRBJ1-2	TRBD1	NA	TGTGCCATCAGTGGGGCAGGGGGTAACTATGGCTACACCTTC	CAISGAGGNYGYTF
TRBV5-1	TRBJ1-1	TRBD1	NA	TGCGCCAGCAGCAGACAGGGGGCGAACACTGAAGCTTTCTTT	CASSRQGANTEAFF
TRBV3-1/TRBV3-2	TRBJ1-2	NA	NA	TGTGCCAGCAGCCAAGATTCTGGTAACTATGGCTACACCTTC	CASSQDSGNYGYTF
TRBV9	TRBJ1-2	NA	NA	TGTGCCAGCAGCGTAGGACTCCTCCCTCATGGCTACACCTTC	CASSVGLLPHGYTF
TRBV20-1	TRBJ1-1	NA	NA	TGCAGTGCGTCGTTGAACACTGAAGCTTTCTTT	CSASLNTEAFF
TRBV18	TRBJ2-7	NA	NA	TGTGCCAGCTCAACACTGGGTGACGAGCAGTACTTC	CASSTLGDEQYF
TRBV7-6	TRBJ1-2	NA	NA	TGTGCCAGCAGCCCACGGCCCCGTCAGAGCTATGATGGCTACACCTTC	CASSPRPRQSYDGYTF
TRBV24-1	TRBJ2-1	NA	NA	TGTGCCACCAGAGGACGGCTTTACAATGAGCAGTTCTTC	CATRGRLYNEQFF
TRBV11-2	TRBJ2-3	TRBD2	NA	TGTGCCAGCAGCACCAGGACTAGCGGGGACACAGATACGCAGTATTTT	CASSTRTSGDTDTQYF
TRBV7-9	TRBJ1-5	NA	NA	TGTGCCAAAAATCAGCCCCAGCATTTT	CAKNQPQHF
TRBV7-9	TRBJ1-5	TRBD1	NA	TGTGCCAGCAGCTTAGGAGACAGGGTAGGACAGCCCCAGCATTTT	CASSLGDRVGQPQHF
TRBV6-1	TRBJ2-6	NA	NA	TGTGCCAGCAGTGAAACCGGGACGGACTCTGGGGCCAACGTCCTGACTTTC	CASSETGTDSGANVLTF
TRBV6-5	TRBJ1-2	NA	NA	TGTGCCAGCAGCCTTAAAGGGGGTCATGGCTACACCTTC	CASSLKGGHGYTF
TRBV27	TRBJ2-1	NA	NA	TGTGCCAGCAGCCCTACAGTAGACCTTTCCATAGGGGGCAATGAGCAGTTCTTC	CASSPTVDLSIGGNEQFF
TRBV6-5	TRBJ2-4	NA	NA	TGTGCCAGCAGTAAGAGGCGGCTCCAAAACATTCAGTACTTC	CASSKRRLQNIQYF
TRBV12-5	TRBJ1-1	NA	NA	TGTGCTAGTGGTCGAGACGAGGGGATGAACACTGAAGCTTTCTTT	CASGRDEGMNTEAFF
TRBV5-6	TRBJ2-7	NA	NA	TGTGCCAGCAGCCCCGGGGATTCCCTCTTCTCCGAGCAGTACTTC	CASSPGDSLFSEQYF
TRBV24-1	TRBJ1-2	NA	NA	TGTGCCACCAGTGATTTCCAAGATGGCTACACCTTC	CATSDFQDGYTF
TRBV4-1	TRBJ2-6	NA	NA	TGCGCCAGCAGCCAAGTGGGGAGCTCTGGGGCCAACGTCCTGACTTTC	CASSQVGSSGANVLTF
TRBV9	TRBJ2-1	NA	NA	TGTGCCAGCAGCGTGGATCTGTCTGTGCTGAGGGACAATGAGCAGTTCTTC	CASSVDLSVLRDNEQFF
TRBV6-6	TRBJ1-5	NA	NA	TGTGCCAGCAGCGGGGATCAGCCCCAGCATTTT	CASSGDQPQHF
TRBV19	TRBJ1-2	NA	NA	TGTGCCAGTAGTGAGAAGATATCGGGCTACACCTTC	CASSEKISGYTF